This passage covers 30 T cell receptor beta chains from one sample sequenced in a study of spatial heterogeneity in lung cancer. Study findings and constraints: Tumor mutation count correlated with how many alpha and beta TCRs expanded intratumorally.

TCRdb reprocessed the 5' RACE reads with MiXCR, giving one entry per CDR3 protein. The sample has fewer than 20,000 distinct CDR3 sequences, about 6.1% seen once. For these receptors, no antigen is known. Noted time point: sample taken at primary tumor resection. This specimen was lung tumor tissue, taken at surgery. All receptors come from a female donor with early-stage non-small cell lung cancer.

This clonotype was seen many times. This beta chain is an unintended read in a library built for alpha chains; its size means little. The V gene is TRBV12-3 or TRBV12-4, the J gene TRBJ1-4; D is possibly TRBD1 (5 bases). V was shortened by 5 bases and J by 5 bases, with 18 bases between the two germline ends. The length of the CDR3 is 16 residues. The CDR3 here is CASSETGAGVNEKLFF. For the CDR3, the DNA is TGTGCCAGCAGTGAGACCGGGGCGGGGGTAAATGAAAAACTGTTTTTT.

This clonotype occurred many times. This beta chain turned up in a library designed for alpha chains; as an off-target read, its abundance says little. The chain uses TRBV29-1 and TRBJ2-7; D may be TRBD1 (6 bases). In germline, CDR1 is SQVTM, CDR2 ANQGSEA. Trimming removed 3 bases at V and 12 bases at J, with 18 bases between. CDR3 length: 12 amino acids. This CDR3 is CSVELGGTGRYF. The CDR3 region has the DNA TGCAGCGTTGAGTTAGGGGGAACAGGGAGGTACTTC.

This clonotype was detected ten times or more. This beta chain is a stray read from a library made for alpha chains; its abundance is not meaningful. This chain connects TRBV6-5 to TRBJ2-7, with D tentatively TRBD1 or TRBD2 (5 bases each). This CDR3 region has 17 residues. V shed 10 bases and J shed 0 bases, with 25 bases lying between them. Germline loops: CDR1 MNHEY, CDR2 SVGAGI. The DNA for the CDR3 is TGTGCCACCACCCGAGGGGCGGTGTGGGGAAGCTCCTACGAGCAGTACTTC. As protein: CATTRGAVWGSSYEQYF.

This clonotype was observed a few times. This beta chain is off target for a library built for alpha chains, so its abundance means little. CDR3 DNA sequence: TGCAGTGCTGGAAGGTTGCAGGACACTGAAGCTTTCTTT. It specifies CSAGRLQDTEAFF. The chain employs TRBV20-1 and TRBJ1-1; D unclear. This CDR3 is 13 amino acids long. Germline V CDR1 and CDR2: DFQATT, SNEGSKA (reference sequence). The V end was cut by 5 bases, the J end by 3 bases, with 13 bases between.

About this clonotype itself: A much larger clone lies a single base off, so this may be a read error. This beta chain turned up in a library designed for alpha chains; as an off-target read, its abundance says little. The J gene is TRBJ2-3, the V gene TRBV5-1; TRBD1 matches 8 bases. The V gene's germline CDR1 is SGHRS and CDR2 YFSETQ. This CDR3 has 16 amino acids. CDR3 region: CATSWGTGYSTDTQYF. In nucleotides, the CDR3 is TGCGCCACCAGCTGGGGGACAGGATATAGCACAGATACGCAGTATTTT.

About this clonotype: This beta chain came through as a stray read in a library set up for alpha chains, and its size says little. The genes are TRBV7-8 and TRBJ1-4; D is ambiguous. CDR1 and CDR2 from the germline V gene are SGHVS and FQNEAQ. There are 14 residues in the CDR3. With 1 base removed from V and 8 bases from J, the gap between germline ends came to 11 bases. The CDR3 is CASSLGSHYEKLFF. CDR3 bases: TGTGCCAGCAGCTTAGGGAGTCACTACGAAAAACTGTTTTTT.

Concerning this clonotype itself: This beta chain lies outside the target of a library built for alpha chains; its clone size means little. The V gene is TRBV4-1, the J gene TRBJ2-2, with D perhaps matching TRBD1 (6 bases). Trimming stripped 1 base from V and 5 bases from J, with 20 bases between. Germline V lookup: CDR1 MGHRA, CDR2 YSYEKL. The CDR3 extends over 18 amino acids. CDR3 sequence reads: CASSQGPGGPRGTGELFF. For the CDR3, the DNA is TGCGCCAGCAGCCAAGGTCCAGGTGGGCCAAGGGGGACCGGGGAGCTGTTTTTT.

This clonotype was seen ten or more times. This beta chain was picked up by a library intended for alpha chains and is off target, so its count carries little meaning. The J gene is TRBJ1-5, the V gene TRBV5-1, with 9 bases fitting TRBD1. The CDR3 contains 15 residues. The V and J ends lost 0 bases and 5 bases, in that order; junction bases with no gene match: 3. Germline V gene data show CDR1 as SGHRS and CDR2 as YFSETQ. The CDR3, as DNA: TGCGCCAGCAGCTTGGGACAGGGGGGGCATCAGCCCCAGCATTTT. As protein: CASSLGQGGHQPQHF.

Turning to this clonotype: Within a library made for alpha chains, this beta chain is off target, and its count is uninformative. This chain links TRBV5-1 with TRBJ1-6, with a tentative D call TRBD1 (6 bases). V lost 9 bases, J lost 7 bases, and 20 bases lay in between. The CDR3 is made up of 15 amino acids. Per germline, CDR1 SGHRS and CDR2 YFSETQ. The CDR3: CATSSGGRTNSPLHF. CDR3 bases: TGCGCCACCTCGAGCGGGGGGCGCACGAATTCACCCCTCCACTTT. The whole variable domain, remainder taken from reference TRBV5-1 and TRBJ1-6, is KAGVTQTPRYLIKTRGQQVTLSCSPISGHRSVSWYQQTPGQGLQFLFEYFSETQRNKGNFPGRFSGRQFSNSRSEMNVSTLELGDSALYLCATSSGGRTNSPLHFGNGTRLTVT.

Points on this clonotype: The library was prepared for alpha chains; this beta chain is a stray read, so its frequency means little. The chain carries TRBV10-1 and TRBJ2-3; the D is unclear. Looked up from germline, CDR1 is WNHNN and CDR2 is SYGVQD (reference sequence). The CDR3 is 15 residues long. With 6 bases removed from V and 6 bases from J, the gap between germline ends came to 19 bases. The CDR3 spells CASSASTLHLDTQYF. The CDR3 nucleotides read TGCGCCAGCAGCGCCTCCACATTGCATCTGGATACGCAGTATTTT.

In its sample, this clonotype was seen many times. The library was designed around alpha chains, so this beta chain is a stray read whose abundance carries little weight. The CDR3 sequence: CASMRRGNQPQHF. In DNA, the CDR3 is TGTGCCAGCATGAGAAGGGGCAATCAGCCCCAGCATTTT. The V and J genes are TRBV12-3 or TRBV12-4 and TRBJ1-5; D is unresolved. This CDR3 is 13 amino acids long. V was pared by 7 bases and J by 2 bases, with 9 bases between.

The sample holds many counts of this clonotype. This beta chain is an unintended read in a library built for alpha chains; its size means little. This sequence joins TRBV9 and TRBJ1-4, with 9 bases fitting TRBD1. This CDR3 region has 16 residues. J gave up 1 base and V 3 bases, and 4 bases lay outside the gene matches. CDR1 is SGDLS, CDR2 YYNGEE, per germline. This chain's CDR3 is CASSEGTGRTNEKLFF. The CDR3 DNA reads TGTGCCAGCAGCGAGGGGACAGGGAGAACTAATGAAAAACTGTTTTTT.

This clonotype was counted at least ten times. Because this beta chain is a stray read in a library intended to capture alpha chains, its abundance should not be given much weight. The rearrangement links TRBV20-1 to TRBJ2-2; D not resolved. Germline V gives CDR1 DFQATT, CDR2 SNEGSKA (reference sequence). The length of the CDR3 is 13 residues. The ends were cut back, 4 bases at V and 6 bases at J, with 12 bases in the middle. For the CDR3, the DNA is TGCAGTGCTACGGCTGGGCAACCCGGGGAGCTGTTTTTT. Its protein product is CSATAGQPGELFF.

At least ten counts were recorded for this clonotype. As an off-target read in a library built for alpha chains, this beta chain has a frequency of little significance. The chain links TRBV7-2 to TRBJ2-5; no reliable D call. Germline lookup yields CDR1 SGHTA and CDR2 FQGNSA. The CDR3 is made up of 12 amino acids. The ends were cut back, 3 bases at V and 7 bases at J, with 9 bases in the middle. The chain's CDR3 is CASSFPAGTQYF. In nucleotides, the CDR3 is TGTGCCAGCAGCTTCCCCGCAGGGACCCAGTACTTC. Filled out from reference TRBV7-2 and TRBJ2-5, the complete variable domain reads GAGVSQSPSNKVTEKGKDVELRCDPISGHTALYWYRQSLGQGLEFLIYFQGNSAPDKSGLPSDRFSAERTGGSVSTLTIQRTQQEDSAVYLCASSFPAGTQYFGPGTRLLVL.

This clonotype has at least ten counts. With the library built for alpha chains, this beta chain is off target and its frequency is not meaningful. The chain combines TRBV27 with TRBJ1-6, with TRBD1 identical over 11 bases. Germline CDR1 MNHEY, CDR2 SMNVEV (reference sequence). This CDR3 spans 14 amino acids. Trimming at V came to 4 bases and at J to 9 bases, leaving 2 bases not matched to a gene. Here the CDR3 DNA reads TGTGCCAGCAGTTCCGGACAGGGGGCTTCACCCCTCCACTTT. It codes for CASSSGQGASPLHF.

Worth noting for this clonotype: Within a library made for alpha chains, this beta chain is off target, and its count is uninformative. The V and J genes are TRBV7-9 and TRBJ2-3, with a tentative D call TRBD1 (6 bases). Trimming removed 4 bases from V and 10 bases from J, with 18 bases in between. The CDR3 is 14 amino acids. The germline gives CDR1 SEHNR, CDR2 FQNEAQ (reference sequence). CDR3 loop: CASSSITGYSPQYF. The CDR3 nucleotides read TGTGCCAGCAGCTCAATAACAGGGTACTCACCGCAGTATTTT.

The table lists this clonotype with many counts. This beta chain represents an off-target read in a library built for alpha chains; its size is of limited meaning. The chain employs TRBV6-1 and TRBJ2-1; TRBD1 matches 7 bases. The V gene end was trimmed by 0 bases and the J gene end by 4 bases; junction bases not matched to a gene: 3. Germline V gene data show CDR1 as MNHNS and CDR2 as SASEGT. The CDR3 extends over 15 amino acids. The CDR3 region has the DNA TGTGCCAGCAGTGAAGCGGGCAGGGGGTACAATGAGCAGTTCTTC. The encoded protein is CASSEAGRGYNEQFF.

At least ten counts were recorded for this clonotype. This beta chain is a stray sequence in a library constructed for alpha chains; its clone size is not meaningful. The CDR3 loop reads CASSLTQRQGNEQYF. The CDR3 coding sequence is TGTGCCAGCAGTCTAACCCAGCGACAGGGGAACGAGCAGTACTTC. This chain connects TRBV28 to TRBJ2-7; TRBD1 agrees at 8 bases. From germline, CDR1 is MDHEN and CDR2 SYDVKM. The ends lost 5 bases at V and 5 bases at J; junction bases unmatched: 11. This CDR3 contains 15 residues.

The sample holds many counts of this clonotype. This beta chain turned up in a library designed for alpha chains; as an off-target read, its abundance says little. The CDR3 sequence: CAWRPTGTGGGEQYF. The CDR3 DNA reads TGTGCCTGGAGACCTACCGGGACAGGGGGAGGCGAGCAGTACTTC. The rearrangement uses TRBV30 and TRBJ2-7, with 11 bases aligning to TRBD1. V shed 3 bases and J 6 bases; nucleotides not matched to a gene: 10. The CDR3 has 15 amino acids. The V gene's germline CDR1 is GTSNPN and CDR2 SVGIG (reference sequence).

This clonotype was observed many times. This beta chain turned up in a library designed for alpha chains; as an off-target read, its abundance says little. The CDR3, as DNA: TGTGCCAGCAGCCAGGGGGGGCTTGGCAATCAGCCCCAGCATTTT. Encoded protein: CASSQGGLGNQPQHF. The gene calls are TRBV3-1 and TRBJ1-5, with D tentatively TRBD1 (6 bases). Germline V gene sequence: CDR1 LGHDT, CDR2 YNNKEL (reference sequence). V was clipped by 3 bases and J by 2 bases, with 11 bases between them. This CDR3 has 15 amino acids.

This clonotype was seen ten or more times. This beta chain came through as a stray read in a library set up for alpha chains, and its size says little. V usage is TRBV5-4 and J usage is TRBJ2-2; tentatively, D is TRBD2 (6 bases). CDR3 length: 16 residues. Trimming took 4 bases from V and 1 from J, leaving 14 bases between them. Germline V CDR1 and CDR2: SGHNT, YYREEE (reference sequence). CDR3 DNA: TGTGCCAGCAGCCTCGGCGGGACGGTGAACACCGGGGAGCTGTTTTTT. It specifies CASSLGGTVNTGELFF.

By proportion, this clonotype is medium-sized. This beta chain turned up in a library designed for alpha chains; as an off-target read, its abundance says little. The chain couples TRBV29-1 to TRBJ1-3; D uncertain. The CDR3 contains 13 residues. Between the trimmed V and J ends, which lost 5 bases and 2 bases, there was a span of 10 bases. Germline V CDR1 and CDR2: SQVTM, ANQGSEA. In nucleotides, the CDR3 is TGCAGCGTTCCCTCCCCGGCTGGAAACACCATATATTTT. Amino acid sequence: CSVPSPAGNTIYF.

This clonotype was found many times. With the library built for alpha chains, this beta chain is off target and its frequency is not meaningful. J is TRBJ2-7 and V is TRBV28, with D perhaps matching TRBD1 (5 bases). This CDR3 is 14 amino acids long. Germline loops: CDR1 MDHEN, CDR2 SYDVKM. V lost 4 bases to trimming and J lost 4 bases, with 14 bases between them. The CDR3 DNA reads TGTGCCAGCAGTTCCCCTTCAGGGAAATACGAGCAGTACTTC. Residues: CASSSPSGKYEQYF.

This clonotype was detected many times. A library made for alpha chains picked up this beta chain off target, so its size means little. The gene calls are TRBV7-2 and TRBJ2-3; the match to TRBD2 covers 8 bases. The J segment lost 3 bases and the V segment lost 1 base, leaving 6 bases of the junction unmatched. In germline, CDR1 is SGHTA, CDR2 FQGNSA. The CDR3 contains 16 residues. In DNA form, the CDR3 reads TGTGCCAGCAGCTTAGTCTTTGCGGGAGGAACAGATACGCAGTATTTT. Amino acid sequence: CASSLVFAGGTDTQYF. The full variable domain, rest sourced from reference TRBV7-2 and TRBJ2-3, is GAGVSQSPSNKVTEKGKDVELRCDPISGHTALYWYRQSLGQGLEFLIYFQGNSAPDKSGLPSDRFSAERTGGSVSTLTIQRTQQEDSAVYLCASSLVFAGGTDTQYFGPGTRLTVL.

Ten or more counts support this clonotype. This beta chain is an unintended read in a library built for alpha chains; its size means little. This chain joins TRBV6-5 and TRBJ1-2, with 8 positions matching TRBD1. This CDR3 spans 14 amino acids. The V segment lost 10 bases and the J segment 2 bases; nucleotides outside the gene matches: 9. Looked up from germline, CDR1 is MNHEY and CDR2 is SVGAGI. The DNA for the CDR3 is TGTGCCACCACCCCCCGGACAGGGAACTATGGCTACACCTTC. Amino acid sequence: CATTPRTGNYGYTF.

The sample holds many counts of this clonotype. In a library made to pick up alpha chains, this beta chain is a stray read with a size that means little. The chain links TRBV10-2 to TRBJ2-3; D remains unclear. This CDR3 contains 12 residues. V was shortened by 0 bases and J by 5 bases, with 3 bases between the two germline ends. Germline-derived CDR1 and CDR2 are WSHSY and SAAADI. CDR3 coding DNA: TGCGCCAGCAGTGAGTCTGGAGATACGCAGTATTTT. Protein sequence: CASSESGDTQYF.

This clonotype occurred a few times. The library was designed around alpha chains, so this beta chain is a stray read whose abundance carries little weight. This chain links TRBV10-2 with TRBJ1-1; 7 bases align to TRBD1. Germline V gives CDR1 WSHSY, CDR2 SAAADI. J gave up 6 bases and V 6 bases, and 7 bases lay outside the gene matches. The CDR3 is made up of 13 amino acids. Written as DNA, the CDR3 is TGCGCCAGCAGAATTAGGCAGGGGGCTGAAGCTTTCTTT. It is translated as CASRIRQGAEAFF.

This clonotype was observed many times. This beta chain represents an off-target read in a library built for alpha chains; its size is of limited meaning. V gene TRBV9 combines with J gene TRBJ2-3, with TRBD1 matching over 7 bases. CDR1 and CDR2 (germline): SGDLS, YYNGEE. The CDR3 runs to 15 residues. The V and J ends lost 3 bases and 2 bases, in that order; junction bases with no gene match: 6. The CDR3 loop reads CASSADRAITDTQYF. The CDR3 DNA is TGTGCCAGCAGCGCAGACAGGGCCATCACAGATACGCAGTATTTT. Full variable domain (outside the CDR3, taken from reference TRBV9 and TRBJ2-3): DSGVTQTPKHLITATGQRVTLRCSPRSGDLSVYWYQQSLDQGLQFLIQYYNGEERAKGNILERFSAQQFPDLHSELNLSSLELGDSALYFCASSADRAITDTQYFGPGTRLTVL.

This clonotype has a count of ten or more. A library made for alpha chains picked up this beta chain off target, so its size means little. CDR3 nucleotide sequence: TGTGCCATCAGTGAGACTAGCGGGAGGACTCTATCCTCCTACAATGAGCAGTTCTTC. It codes for CAISETSGRTLSSYNEQFF. V usage is TRBV10-3 and J usage is TRBJ2-1; 12 nucleotides align to TRBD2. The ends lost 2 bases at V and 0 bases at J; junction bases unmatched: 8. Germline assignment: CDR1 ENHRY and CDR2 SYGVKD. The CDR3 length is 19 residues.

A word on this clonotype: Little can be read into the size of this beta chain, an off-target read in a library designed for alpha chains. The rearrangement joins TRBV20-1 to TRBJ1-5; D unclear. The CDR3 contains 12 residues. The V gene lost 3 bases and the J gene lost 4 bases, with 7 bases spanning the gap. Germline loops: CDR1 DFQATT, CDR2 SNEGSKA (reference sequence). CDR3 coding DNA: TGCAGTGCTAGTTTCGAGAATCAGCCCCAGCATTTT. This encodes CSASFENQPQHF.